This TCR beta chain was found in a study of CD8+ T cells in alopecia areata. Germline-derived CDR1 and CDR2 are SGHAT and FQNNGV. V trimming: 6 bases; J trimming: 5 bases; junction bases outside the gene matches: 8. The CDR3 covers 14 residues. Sequencing relied on a cDNA template that was reverse transcribed from extracted RNA. Clones were read by immunoSEQ multiplex PCR, and TCRdb kept only the in-frame ones, dropping some. This table holds roughly 120,000 clones, roughly 60% found once. Treatment reported: oral pan-JAK inhibitor, 5-10 mg twice daily. The chain employs TRBV11-2 and TRBJ2-5, with TRBD1 identical over 8 bases. The clonotype comes from a human donor with alopecia areata. Here the sequenced sample was CD8+ T cells sorted from blood, taken at week 4, from a patient treated with tofacitinib. CDR3 nucleotide sequence: TGTGCCAGCAGACACGGACAGGGCGAGGAGACCCAGTACTTC. Translating it yields CASRHGQGEETQYF.